What follows are 9 T cell receptor beta chains derived from one specimen sequenced in a study of spatial heterogeneity in lung cancer (dated by TCRdb to about 2019). What the work shows at the level of the full study, not this receptor alone: The tumor nonsynonymous mutation count correlated with the number of expanded alpha and beta TCRs within the tumor.

The antigens these receptors bind are not known. This specimen's time point label, interpreted: sample taken at primary tumor resection. The library was prepared using 5' RACE. The reads were generated on a NextSeq 500. The raw public data were reprocessed by TCRdb itself: fastp quality trimming at Q25, MiXCR clonotype calling, in-frame beta chains only. Records with the same CDR3 protein are collapsed into one entry carrying the most frequent genes and DNA. The table for this sample lists roughly 9,900 distinct CDR3 sequences; around 6% of them were counted only once. Together, the top ten hold around 7.1% of the sample. The sample consisted of lung tumor tissue, taken at surgery. The receptors come from a female donor with early-stage non-small cell lung cancer.

The sample holds many counts of this clonotype. This chain connects TRBV4-3 to TRBJ1-4; 10 bases are shared with TRBD1. The CDR3 spans 17 residues. Looked up from germline, CDR1 is LGHNA and CDR2 is YSLEER. V gave up 8 bases and J gave up 8 bases; unmatched junction bases: 17. The DNA for the CDR3 is TGCGCCAGCGGCCCCGGGACAGGGGACGGGTTTTGGGAAAAACTGTTTTTT. It translates to CASGPGTGDGFWEKLFF.

The chain couples TRBV29-1 to TRBJ2-1, with no clear D. The germline V and J ends were trimmed by 4 bases and 7 bases, with 8 bases remaining between them. The CDR3 runs 11 residues. Per germline, CDR1 SQVTM and CDR2 ANQGSEA. CDR3 residues: CSVGQTNEQFF. CDR3 DNA: TGCAGCGTTGGGCAGACTAATGAGCAGTTCTTC.

V usage is TRBV7-2 and J usage is TRBJ2-3; possibly TRBD1 or TRBD2 for D (6 bases each). Germline V gene data show CDR1 as SGHTA and CDR2 as FQGNSA. Trimming took 5 bases from V and 2 from J, leaving 14 bases between them. This CDR3 spans 15 amino acids. In DNA form, the CDR3 reads TGTGCCAGCAGCCGTCGCGGGACAACCACAGATACGCAGTATTTT. Protein product: CASSRRGTTTDTQYF.

This clonotype was seen repeatedly, ten times or more. V gene TRBV7-2 combines with J gene TRBJ1-5; 9 bases are shared with TRBD1. Germline V lookup: CDR1 SGHTA, CDR2 FQGNSA. V lost 6 bases, J lost 6 bases, and 3 bases stayed unmatched. The CDR3 totals 13 residues. DNA of the CDR3: TGTGCCAGCAGACAGGGGGCAGGTCAGCCCCAGCATTTT. Translating it yields CASRQGAGQPQHF. The whole variable domain, remainder taken from reference TRBV7-2 and TRBJ1-5, is GAGVSQSPSNKVTEKGKDVELRCDPISGHTALYWYRQSLGQGLEFLIYFQGNSAPDKSGLPSDRFSAERTGGSVSTLTIQRTQQEDSAVYLCASRQGAGQPQHFGDGTRLSIL.

Within the sample, this clonotype is medium-sized (0.01 to 0.1%). The chain links TRBV19 to TRBJ1-5, with 7 bases aligning to TRBD1. This CDR3 contains 16 residues. Trimming removed 3 bases from V and 0 bases from J; junction bases left unmatched: 5. Germline assignment: CDR1 LNHDA and CDR2 SQIVND (reference sequence). The CDR3 here is CASSMPDRASNQPQHF. The DNA for the CDR3 is TGTGCCAGTAGTATGCCCGACAGGGCTAGCAATCAGCCCCAGCATTTT.

This clonotype has at least ten counts. The chain links TRBV7-2 to TRBJ2-2; no clear D gene. The V and J ends lost 9 bases and 2 bases respectively, with 10 bases between them. Germline assignment: CDR1 SGHTA and CDR2 FQGNSA. The CDR3 totals 13 residues. The CDR3 reads CARSILNTGELFF. The CDR3 nucleotides read TGTGCCAGGTCGATCCTAAACACCGGGGAGCTGTTTTTT. Full variable domain (rest looked up from reference TRBV7-2 and TRBJ2-2): GAGVSQSPSNKVTEKGKDVELRCDPISGHTALYWYRQSLGQGLEFLIYFQGNSAPDKSGLPSDRFSAERTGGSVSTLTIQRTQQEDSAVYLCARSILNTGELFFGEGSRLTVL.

In this sample, this clonotype turned up many times. The V call is TRBV20-1, the J call TRBJ2-5; D is perhaps TRBD1 or TRBD2 (5 bases each). This CDR3 has 14 residues. Deletions cut 6 bases from V and 7 bases from J, with 21 bases between. Germline assignment: CDR1 DFQATT and CDR2 SNEGSKA (reference sequence). The CDR3 DNA reads as TGCAGTGCGGAAGGGACGGTCCAATCCGGGACCCAGTACTTC. Residues: CSAEGTVQSGTQYF.

By sample share, this clonotype is medium-sized. The chain uses TRBV29-1 and TRBJ2-3; 7 bases match TRBD1. The germline gives CDR1 SQVTM, CDR2 ANQGSEA. J was trimmed by 5 bases and V by 6 bases; bases with no gene match: 11. The CDR3 sequence is 14 residues long. CDR3 sequence: CSVLTNRGEDTQYF. The CDR3 nucleotides are TGCAGCGTACTTACGAACAGGGGAGAAGATACGCAGTATTTT.

This clonotype was counted at least ten times. The gene calls are TRBV7-3 and TRBJ2-1; unclear D gene. The V end lost 5 bases, the J end lost 7 bases, and 9 bases lay between the germline ends. This CDR3 is 12 amino acids long. CDR1 and CDR2 from the germline V gene are SGHTA and FQGTGA. For the CDR3, the DNA is TGTGCCAGCAGCCCCGGTAGGAATGAGCAGTTCTTC. This sequence encodes CASSPGRNEQFF.